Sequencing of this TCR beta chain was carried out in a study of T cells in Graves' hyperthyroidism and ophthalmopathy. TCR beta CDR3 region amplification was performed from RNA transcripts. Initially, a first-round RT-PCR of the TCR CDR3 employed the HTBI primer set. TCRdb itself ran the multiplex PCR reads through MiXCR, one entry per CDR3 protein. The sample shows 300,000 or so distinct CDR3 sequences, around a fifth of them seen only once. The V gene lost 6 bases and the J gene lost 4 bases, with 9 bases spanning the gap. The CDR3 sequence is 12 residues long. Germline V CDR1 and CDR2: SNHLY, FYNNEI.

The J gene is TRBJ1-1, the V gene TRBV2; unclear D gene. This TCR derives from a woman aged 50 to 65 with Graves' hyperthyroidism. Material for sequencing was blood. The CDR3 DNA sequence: TGTGCCAGCAGCGCAGGAGTCACTGAAGCTTTCTTT. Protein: CASSAGVTEAFF.